In this sample, the clone carrying this T cell receptor beta chain turned up many times. This sample is part of a study of blood T cell repertoires in COVID-19. This table comes from immunoSEQ multiplex PCR, and its TCRdb copy is limited to in-frame clones, with some not included. Counted here are 77,000 or so clones, over 60% occurring once; the ten biggest clones make up 25% to 30%. Trimming pared 1 base from V and 3 bases from J, leaving 10 bases between. This CDR3 has 15 amino acids. The V gene's germline CDR1 is SGHNT and CDR2 YYREEE (reference sequence). The receptor was isolated from a woman aged 80 or over with active or convalescent COVID-19. The chain is built from TRBV5-4 and TRBJ2-2, with D perhaps TRBD1 (7 bases). Input material: peripheral blood. Here the CDR3 DNA reads TGTGCCAGCAGCTTGCAGGGGGAGGACACCGGGGAGCTGTTTTTT. Its translation is CASSLQGEDTGELFF.